These 3 T cell receptor beta chains originate from one sample sequenced in a study of CD4 T cells in relation to SARS-CoV-2 and coronaviruses. Produced via immunoSEQ multiplex PCR; TCRdb's table is partial and in-frame only. The sample includes about 43,000 clones, around 80% of them seen just once. For these TCRs, the target antigens are not known. Sequenced input: naive CD4+ T cells from PBMCs, cultured in vitro. This sample's subset: naive CD4+ T cells isolated by negative enrichment. Receptors were obtained from an adult with COVID-19.

V is TRBV28 and J is TRBJ2-7, with unresolved D. This CDR3 comprises 13 residues. The germline V gene has CDR1 MDHEN and CDR2 SYDVKM. Trimming pared 3 bases from V and 3 bases from J, leaving 9 bases between. The CDR3 spells CASSLKYLYEQYF. The CDR3 DNA is TGTGCCAGCAGTTTGAAGTACCTCTACGAGCAGTACTTC.

The V gene is TRBV2, the J gene TRBJ1-2; no clear D. V shed 8 bases and J shed 4 bases, with 11 bases lying between them. The CDR3 is 12 residues long. Germline V gives CDR1 SNHLY, CDR2 FYNNEI. The CDR3, as DNA: TGTGCCAGCTTATACGCTAGCTATGGCTACACCTTC. It yields the protein CASLYASYGYTF.

The chain couples TRBV30 to TRBJ2-7; D possibly corresponds to TRBD2 (6 bases). The germline gives CDR1 GTSNPN, CDR2 SVGIG (reference sequence). The length of the CDR3 is 15 residues. The ends were cut back, 0 bases at V and 2 bases at J, with 14 bases in the middle. CDR3 sequence reads: CAWSVGRRGTYEQYF. In nucleotides, the CDR3 is TGTGCCTGGAGTGTGGGGAGGAGGGGAACCTACGAGCAGTACTTC.